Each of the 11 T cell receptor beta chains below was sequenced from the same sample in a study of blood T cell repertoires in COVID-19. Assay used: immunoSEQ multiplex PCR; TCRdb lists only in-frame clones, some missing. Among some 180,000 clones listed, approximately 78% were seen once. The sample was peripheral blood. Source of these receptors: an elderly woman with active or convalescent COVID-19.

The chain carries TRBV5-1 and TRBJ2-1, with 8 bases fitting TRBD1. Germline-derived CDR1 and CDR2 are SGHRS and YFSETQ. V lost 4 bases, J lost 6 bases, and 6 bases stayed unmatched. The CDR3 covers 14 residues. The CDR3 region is CASSTRTGSNEQFF. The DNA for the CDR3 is TGCGCCAGCAGCACAAGGACAGGGAGCAATGAGCAGTTCTTC.

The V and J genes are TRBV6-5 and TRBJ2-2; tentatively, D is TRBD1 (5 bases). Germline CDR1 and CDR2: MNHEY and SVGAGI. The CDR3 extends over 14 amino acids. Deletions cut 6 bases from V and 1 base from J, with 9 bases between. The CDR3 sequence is CASRKQGNTGELFF. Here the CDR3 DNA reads TGTGCCAGCAGGAAGCAGGGGAACACCGGGGAGCTGTTTTTT.

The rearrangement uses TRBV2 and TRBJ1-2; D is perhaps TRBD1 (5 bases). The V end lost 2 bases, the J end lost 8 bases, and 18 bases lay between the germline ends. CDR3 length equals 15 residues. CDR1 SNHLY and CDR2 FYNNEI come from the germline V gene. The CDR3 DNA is TGTGCCAGCAGTGAAAAGATTTCCCAGGGATCCGGCTACACCTTC. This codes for CASSEKISQGSGYTF. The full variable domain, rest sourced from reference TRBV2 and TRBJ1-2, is EPEVTQTPSHQVTQMGQEVILRCVPISNHLYFYWYRQILGQKVEFLVSFYNNEISEKSEIFDDQFSVERPDGSNFTLKIRSTKLEDSAMYFCASSEKISQGSGYTFGSGTRLTVV.

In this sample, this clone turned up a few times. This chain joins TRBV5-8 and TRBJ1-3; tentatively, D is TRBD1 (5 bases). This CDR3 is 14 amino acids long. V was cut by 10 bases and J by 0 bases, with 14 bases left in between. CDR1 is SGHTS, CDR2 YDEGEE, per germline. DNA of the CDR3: TGTGCCTCCCAGACAGATTACTCTGGAAACACCATATATTTT. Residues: CASQTDYSGNTIYF. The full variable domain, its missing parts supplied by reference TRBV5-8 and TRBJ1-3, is EAGVTQSPTHLIKTRGQQATLRCSPISGHTSVYWYQQALGLGLQFLLWYDEGEERNRGNFPPRFSGRQFPNYSSELNVNALELEDSALYLCASQTDYSGNTIYFGEGSWLTVV.

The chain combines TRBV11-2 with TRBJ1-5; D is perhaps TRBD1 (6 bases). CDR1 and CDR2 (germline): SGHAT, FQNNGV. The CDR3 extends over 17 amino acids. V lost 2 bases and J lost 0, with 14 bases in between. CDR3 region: CASSLSNRAHSNQPQHF. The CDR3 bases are TGTGCCAGCAGCTTATCGAACAGGGCACATAGCAATCAGCCCCAGCATTTT.

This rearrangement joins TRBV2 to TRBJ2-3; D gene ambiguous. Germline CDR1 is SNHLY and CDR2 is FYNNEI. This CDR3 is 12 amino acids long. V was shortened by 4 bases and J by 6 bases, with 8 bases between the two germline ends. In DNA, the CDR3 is TGTGCCAGCAGTGTAGTAGTGGATACGCAGTATTTT. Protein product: CASSVVVDTQYF.

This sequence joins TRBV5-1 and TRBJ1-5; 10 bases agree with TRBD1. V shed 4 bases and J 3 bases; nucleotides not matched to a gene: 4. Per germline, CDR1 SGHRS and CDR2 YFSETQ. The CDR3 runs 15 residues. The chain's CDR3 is CASSMTGGPNQPQHF. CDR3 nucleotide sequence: TGCGCCAGCAGCATGACAGGGGGCCCCAATCAGCCCCAGCATTTT.

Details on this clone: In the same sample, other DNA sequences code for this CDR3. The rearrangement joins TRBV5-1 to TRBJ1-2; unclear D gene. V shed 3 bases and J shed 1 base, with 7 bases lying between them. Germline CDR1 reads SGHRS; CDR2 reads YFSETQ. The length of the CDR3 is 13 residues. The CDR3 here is CASSSTGNYGYTF. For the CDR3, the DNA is TGCGCCAGCAGCTCAACTGGTAACTATGGCTACACCTTC.

The CDR3 loop is CAWSGETDTQYF. In DNA form, the CDR3 reads TGTGCCTGGAGTGGGGAGACAGATACGCAGTATTTT. The chain carries TRBV30 and TRBJ2-3, with D perhaps TRBD2 (5 bases). The CDR3 extends over 12 amino acids. Germline V CDR1 and CDR2: GTSNPN, SVGIG (reference sequence). V was trimmed by 1 base and J by 3 bases, leaving 5 bases between them.

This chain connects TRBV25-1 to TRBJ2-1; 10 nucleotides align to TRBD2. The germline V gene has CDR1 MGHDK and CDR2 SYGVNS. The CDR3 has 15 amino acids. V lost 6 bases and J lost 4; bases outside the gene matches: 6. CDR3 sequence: CASRDSGGRYNEQFF. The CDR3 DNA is TGTGCCAGCAGGGATAGCGGGGGGCGATACAATGAGCAGTTCTTC.

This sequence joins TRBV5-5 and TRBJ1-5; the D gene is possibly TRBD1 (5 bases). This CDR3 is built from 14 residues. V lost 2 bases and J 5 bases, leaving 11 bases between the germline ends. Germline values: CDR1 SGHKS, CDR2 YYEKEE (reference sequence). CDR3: CASSFSGGDQPQHF. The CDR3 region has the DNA TGTGCCAGCAGCTTTTCGGGGGGAGATCAGCCCCAGCATTTT.